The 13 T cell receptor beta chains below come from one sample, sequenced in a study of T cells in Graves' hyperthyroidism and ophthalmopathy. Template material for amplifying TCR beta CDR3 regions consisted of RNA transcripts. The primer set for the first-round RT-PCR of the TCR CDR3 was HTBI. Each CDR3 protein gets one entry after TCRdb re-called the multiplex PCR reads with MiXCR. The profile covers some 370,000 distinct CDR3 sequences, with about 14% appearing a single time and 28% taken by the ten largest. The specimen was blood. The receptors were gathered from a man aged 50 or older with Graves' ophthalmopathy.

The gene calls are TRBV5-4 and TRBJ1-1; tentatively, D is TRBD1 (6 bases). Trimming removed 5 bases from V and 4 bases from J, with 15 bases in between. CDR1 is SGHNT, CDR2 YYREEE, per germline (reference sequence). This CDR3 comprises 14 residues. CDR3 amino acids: CASRGTTSPTEAFF. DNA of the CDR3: TGTGCCAGCAGAGGGACAACTTCGCCCACTGAAGCTTTCTTT.

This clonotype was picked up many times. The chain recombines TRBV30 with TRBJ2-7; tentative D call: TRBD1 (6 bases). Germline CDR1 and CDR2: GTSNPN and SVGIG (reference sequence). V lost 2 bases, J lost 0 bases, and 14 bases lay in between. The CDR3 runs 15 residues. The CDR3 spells CAWSLGRGSSYEQYF. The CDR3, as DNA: TGTGCCTGGAGTTTGGGAAGGGGGAGCTCCTACGAGCAGTACTTC.

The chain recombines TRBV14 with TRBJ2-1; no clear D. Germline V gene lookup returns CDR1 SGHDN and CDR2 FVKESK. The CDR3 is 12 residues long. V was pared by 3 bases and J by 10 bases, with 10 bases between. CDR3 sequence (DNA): TGTGCCAGCAGCCATGGAGTACAGGAGCAGTTCTTC. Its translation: CASSHGVQEQFF.

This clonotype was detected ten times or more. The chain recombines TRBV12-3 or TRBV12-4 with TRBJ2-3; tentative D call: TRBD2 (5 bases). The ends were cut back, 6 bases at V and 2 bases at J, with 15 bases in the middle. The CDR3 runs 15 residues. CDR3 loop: CASSRGERNTDTQYF. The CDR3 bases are TGTGCCAGCAGCCGTGGTGAGCGGAACACAGATACGCAGTATTTT.

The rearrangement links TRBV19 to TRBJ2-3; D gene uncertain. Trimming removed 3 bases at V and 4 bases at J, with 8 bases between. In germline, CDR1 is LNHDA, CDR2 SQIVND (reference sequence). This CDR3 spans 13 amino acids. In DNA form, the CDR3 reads TGTGCCAGTAGTATTAACGTGGCAGATACGCAGTATTTT. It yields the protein CASSINVADTQYF.

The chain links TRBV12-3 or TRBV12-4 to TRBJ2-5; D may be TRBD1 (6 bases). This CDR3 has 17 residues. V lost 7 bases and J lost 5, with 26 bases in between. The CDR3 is CASILRTEGNKFETQYF. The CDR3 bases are TGTGCCAGCATCCTCAGGACAGAGGGGAATAAGTTTGAGACCCAGTACTTC.

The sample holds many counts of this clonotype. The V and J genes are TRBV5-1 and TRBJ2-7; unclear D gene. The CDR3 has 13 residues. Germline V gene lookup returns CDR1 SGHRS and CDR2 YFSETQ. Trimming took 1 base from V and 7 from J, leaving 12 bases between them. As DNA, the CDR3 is TGCGCCAGCAGCTTGAGTCGAGGTGGAGAGCAGTACTTC. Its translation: CASSLSRGGEQYF. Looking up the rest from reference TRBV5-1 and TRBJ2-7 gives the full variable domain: KAGVTQTPRYLIKTRGQQVTLSCSPISGHRSVSWYQQTPGQGLQFLFEYFSETQRNKGNFPGRFSGRQFSNSRSEMNVSTLELGDSALYLCASSLSRGGEQYFGPGTRLTVT.

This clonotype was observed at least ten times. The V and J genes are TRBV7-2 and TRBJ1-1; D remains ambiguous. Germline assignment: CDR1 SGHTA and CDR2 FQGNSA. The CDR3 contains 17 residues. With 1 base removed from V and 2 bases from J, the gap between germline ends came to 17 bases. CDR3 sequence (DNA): TGTGCCAGCAGCTTAGTACTTTTTCTAGATAAAAACACTGAAGCTTTCTTT. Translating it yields CASSLVLFLDKNTEAFF.

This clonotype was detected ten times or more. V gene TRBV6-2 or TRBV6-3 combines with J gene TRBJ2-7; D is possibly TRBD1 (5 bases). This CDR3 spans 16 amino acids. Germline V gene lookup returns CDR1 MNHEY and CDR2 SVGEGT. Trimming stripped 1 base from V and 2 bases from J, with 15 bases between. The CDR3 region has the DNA TGTGCCAGCAGTTACTTTAGGACACCACGCCCCTACGAGCAGTACTTC. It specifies CASSYFRTPRPYEQYF.

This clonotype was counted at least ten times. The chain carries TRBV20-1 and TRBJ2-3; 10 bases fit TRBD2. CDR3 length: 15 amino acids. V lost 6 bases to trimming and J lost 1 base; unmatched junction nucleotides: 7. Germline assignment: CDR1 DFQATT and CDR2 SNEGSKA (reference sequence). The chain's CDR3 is CSAPSGSSGTDTQYF. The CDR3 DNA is TGCAGTGCCCCTAGCGGGAGTTCTGGCACAGATACGCAGTATTTT.

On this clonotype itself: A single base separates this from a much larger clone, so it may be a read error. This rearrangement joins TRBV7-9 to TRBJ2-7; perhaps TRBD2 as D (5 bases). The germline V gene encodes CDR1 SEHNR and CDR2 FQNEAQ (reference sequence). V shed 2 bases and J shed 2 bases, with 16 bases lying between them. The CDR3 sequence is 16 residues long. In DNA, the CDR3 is TGTGCCAGCAGCTTAAGTGGGATGGGAGTCGCCTACGAGCAGTACTTC. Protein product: CASSLSGMGVAYEQYF.

The CDR3 region is CASGGSGSGTDTQYF. CDR3 bases: TGTGCCAGTGGAGGCAGCGGGAGTGGCACAGATACGCAGTATTTT. This chain uses TRBV19 with TRBJ2-3; TRBD2 aligns across 8 bases. Germline-derived CDR1 and CDR2 are LNHDA and SQIVND (reference sequence). The CDR3 length is 15 residues. V shed 8 bases, J shed 1 base, and the junction held 8 bases outside the gene matches.

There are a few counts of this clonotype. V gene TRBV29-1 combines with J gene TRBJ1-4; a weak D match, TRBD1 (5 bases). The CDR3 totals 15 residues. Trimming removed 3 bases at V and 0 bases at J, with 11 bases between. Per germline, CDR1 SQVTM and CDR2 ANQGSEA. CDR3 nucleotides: TGCAGCGTTGATGGGGGACTTGCAACTAATGAAAAACTGTTTTTT. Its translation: CSVDGGLATNEKLFF.